The 5 T cell receptor beta chains below come from one sample, sequenced in a study of shared clonotypes between healthy human individuals. Naive CD8 isolation took CD45RO-negative cells positively selected for CCR7 and excluded terminally differentiated effector memory CD45RA+ cells. Only in-frame clones appear in the TCRdb table, and some are missing; sequencing was by immunoSEQ multiplex PCR. Here the sample spans about 2.1 million clones, 93% being singletons. The sequencing sample was made of naive CD8+ T cells from PBMCs. All receptors come from a man younger than 35 in good health. Some clones in this sample may be carry-over from other donors' samples.

The rearrangement uses TRBV28 and TRBJ2-2, with no clear D. With 1 base removed from V and 3 bases from J, the gap between germline ends came to 9 bases. Germline lookup yields CDR1 MDHEN and CDR2 SYDVKM. CDR3 length: 15 amino acids. The CDR3 spells CASSLFASHTGELFF. In DNA, the CDR3 is TGTGCCAGCAGTTTATTCGCCTCTCACACCGGGGAGCTGTTTTTT.

The chain couples TRBV27 to TRBJ1-1; tentatively, D is TRBD1 (5 bases). The CDR3 is made up of 13 amino acids. Trimming removed 5 bases at V and 3 bases at J, with 10 bases between. CDR1 and CDR2 (germline): MNHEY, SMNVEV (reference sequence). The CDR3 coding sequence is TGTGCCAGCAGTGTGACGGGGCACACTGAAGCTTTCTTT. Amino acid sequence: CASSVTGHTEAFF.

This clone was found once. V gene TRBV7-2 combines with J gene TRBJ2-1, with 8 bases aligning to TRBD1. V lost 0 bases and J lost 3; bases outside the gene matches: 1. From germline, CDR1 is SGHTA and CDR2 FQGNSA. The CDR3 spans 15 residues. In nucleotides, the CDR3 is TGTGCCAGCAGCTTAGCGGACAGGGACTACAATGAGCAGTTCTTC. This gives the protein CASSLADRDYNEQFF.

The J gene is TRBJ2-7, the V gene TRBV11-2, with D uncertain. The CDR3 is 12 residues long. With 11 bases removed from V and 0 bases from J, the gap between germline ends came to 11 bases. Per the germline V gene, CDR1 is SGHAT and CDR2 is FQNNGV. CDR3 DNA: TGTGCCGTCCAGAGCGACTCCTACGAGCAGTACTTC. It codes for CAVQSDSYEQYF.

This clone is a singleton in its sample. The V gene is TRBV5-4, the J gene TRBJ1-1, with TRBD1 as a possible D gene (5 bases). The V gene's germline CDR1 is SGHNT and CDR2 YYREEE (reference sequence). The CDR3 loop spans 15 amino acids. V lost 4 bases to trimming and J lost 0 bases, with 13 bases between them. The CDR3 DNA sequence: TGTGCCAGCAGCCATGACTGGGGGGTGAACACTGAAGCTTTCTTT. It yields the protein CASSHDWGVNTEAFF.